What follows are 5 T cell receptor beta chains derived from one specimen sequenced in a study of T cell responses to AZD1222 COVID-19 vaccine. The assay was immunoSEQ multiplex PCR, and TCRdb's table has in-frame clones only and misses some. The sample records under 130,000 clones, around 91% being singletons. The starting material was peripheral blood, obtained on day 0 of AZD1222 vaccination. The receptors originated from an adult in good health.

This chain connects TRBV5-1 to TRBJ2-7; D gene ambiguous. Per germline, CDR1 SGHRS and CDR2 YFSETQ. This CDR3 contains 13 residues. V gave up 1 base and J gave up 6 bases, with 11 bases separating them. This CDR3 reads CASSLTGLPEQYF. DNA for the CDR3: TGCGCCAGCAGCTTGACTGGGTTACCCGAGCAGTACTTC.

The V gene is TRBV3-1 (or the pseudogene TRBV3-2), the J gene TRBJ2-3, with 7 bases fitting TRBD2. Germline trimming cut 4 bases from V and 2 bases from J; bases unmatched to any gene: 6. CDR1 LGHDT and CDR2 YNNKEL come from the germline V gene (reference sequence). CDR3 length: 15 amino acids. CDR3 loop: CASSPSGTFTDTQYF. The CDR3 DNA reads TGTGCCAGCAGCCCCAGCGGGACCTTCACAGATACGCAGTATTTT.

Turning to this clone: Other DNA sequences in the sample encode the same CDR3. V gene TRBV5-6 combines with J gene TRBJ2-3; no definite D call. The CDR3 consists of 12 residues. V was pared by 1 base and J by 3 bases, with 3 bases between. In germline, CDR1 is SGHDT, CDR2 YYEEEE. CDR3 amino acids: CASSLRTDTQYF. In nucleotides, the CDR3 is TGTGCCAGCAGCTTGAGGACAGATACGCAGTATTTT.

CDR3 sequence: CASSTATGLTYEQYF. CDR3 nucleotides: TGTGCCAGTAGTACCGCGACAGGGCTCACCTACGAGCAGTACTTC. The chain recombines TRBV19 with TRBJ2-7; 7 bases agree with TRBD1. Looked up from germline, CDR1 is LNHDA and CDR2 is SQIVND (reference sequence). The CDR3 contains 15 residues. The junction had 8 bases not matched to a gene; V was cut back by 4 bases and J by 2 bases.

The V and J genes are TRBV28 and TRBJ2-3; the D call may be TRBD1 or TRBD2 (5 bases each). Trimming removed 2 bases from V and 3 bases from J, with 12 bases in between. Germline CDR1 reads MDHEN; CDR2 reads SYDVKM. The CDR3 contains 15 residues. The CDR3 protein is CASSLGGEGTDTQYF. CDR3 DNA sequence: TGTGCCAGCAGTTTAGGCGGAGAGGGGACAGATACGCAGTATTTT.